Listed here are 13 T cell receptor beta chains from one sample, sequenced in a study of OX40 agonist ivuxolimab in advanced cancers. The method behind the library was the immunoSEQ multiplex PCR assay. TCRdb re-hosts the immuneACCESS table, in-frame sequences only. Its copies lack some clones; in the studies checked, an unresolved V gene accounts for under half of them, and the cause for the rest is not known. Here the sample has 72,000 or so clones; approximately 90% occur a single time. The ten biggest clones cover roughly 1.3% of the sample. Sequencing was performed on CD4+ or CD8+ T cells sorted from blood, taken in a trial of the OX40 agonist ivuxolimab. These receptors originate from an adult with an advanced solid tumor such as melanoma, head and neck, liver or kidney cancer.

The rearrangement links TRBV4-1 to TRBJ2-7, with TRBD2 as a possible D gene (5 bases). V was trimmed by 6 bases and J by 2 bases, leaving 8 bases between them. This CDR3 has 12 residues. Germline CDR1 and CDR2: MGHRA and YSYEKL. This CDR3 reads CASRGRTYEQYF. CDR3 bases: TGCGCCAGCAGAGGGAGAACCTACGAGCAGTACTTC.

This chain links TRBV30 with TRBJ2-3; 8 bases align to TRBD2. J was trimmed by 3 bases and V by 2 bases; bases with no gene match: 7. This CDR3 comprises 15 residues. Germline V gene lookup returns CDR1 GTSNPN and CDR2 SVGIG (reference sequence). CDR3 DNA sequence: TGTGCCTGGAGTCGAGGGACTAGTCGAACAGATACGCAGTATTTT. The encoded protein is CAWSRGTSRTDTQYF.

This chain connects TRBV10-3 to TRBJ2-5; 7 bases line up with TRBD2. Germline values: CDR1 ENHRY, CDR2 SYGVKD. This CDR3 is built from 13 residues. Losses at the gene ends were 5 bases for V and 2 bases for J; bases not matched to a gene: 2. CDR3 sequence: CAISPGGQETQYF. The CDR3 DNA reads TGTGCCATCAGTCCGGGGGGACAAGAGACCCAGTACTTC.

V and J are TRBV27 and TRBJ2-7, with TRBD1 matching 7 bases. CDR3 size: 14 residues. V trimming: 5 bases; J trimming: 3 bases; junction bases outside the gene matches: 7. Germline-derived CDR1 and CDR2 are MNHEY and SMNVEV (reference sequence). The CDR3 nucleotides are TGTGCCAGCAGTCGAGACAGGGCCAGCTACGAGCAGTACTTC. Its translation is CASSRDRASYEQYF.

DNA of the CDR3: TGTGCCAGCAGTGAAGGCGGGTTCACCGGGGAGCTGTTTTTT. Its translation is CASSEGGFTGELFF. V gene TRBV25-1 combines with J gene TRBJ2-2; weak D call: TRBD2 (5 bases). Trimming removed 2 bases from V and 4 bases from J, with 8 bases in between. The CDR3 sequence is 14 residues long. CDR1 and CDR2 from the germline V gene are MGHDK and SYGVNS.

The chain couples TRBV6-1 to TRBJ1-2, with D maybe TRBD1 (5 bases). Germline values: CDR1 MNHNS, CDR2 SASEGT. The CDR3 spans 14 residues. The germline V and J ends were trimmed by 5 bases and 8 bases, with 18 bases remaining between them. CDR3 loop: CASSPNRRQVGYTF. The DNA for the CDR3 is TGTGCCAGCAGTCCCAACAGGCGACAAGTCGGCTACACCTTC.

This clone has more than one count but fewer than ten. This chain uses TRBV5-4 with TRBJ1-2; TRBD1 agrees at 7 bases. Germline V gives CDR1 SGHNT, CDR2 YYREEE (reference sequence). V was clipped by 4 bases and J by 2 bases; unmatched bases: 5. This CDR3 has 14 residues. In nucleotides, the CDR3 is TGTGCCAGCAGCCCCCGGGACAGAAACTATGGCTACACCTTC. Protein sequence: CASSPRDRNYGYTF.

The chain employs TRBV21-1 and TRBJ1-5; the table's D call, TRBD1, has no DNA check behind it. TRBV21-1 is annotated as a pseudogene. The CDR3 totals 16 residues. The CDR3 loop reads CASSTGGNLGNQPQHF. CDR3 sequence (DNA): TGTGCCAGCAGCACAGGGGGGAATCTTGGCAATCAGCCCCAGCATTTT.

The chain is built from TRBV5-1 and TRBJ2-1; TRBD2 agrees at 7 bases. CDR1 SGHRS and CDR2 YFSETQ come from the germline V gene. The ends lost 0 bases at V and 6 bases at J; junction bases unmatched: 9. The length of the CDR3 is 16 residues. DNA of the CDR3: TGCGCCAGCAGCTTGGCTATAGGAGGCGGGGGCAATGAGCAGTTCTTC. It encodes CASSLAIGGGGNEQFF.

The CDR3 sequence is CAITKGGARAEAFF. The CDR3 DNA follows: TGTGCCATCACCAAGGGGGGGGCGCGGGCTGAAGCTTTCTTT. The chain couples TRBV10-3 to TRBJ1-1; maybe TRBD1 (6 bases). The CDR3 is 14 residues long. The ends were cut back, 7 bases at V and 6 bases at J, with 18 bases in the middle. Germline V gene data show CDR1 as ENHRY and CDR2 as SYGVKD.

V usage is TRBV29-1 and J usage is TRBJ1-5, with D perhaps matching TRBD1 (6 bases). The CDR3 covers 13 residues. V gave up 6 bases and J gave up 4 bases, with 13 bases separating them. CDR1 is SQVTM, CDR2 ANQGSEA, per germline. The CDR3 coding sequence is TGCAGCGTCGCCACAGGGCCGAATCAGCCCCAGCATTTT. Translated: CSVATGPNQPQHF.

The gene calls are TRBV14 and TRBJ2-1; 11 bases map to TRBD2. The trim removed 4 bases at V and 10 bases at J, leaving 9 bases unmatched. The CDR3 contains 15 residues. CDR1 is SGHDN, CDR2 FVKESK, per germline. The CDR3 nucleotides read TGTGCCAGCAGCCCTACTAGCGGGAGAAGGCGAGAGCAGTTCTTC. Translating gives CASSPTSGRRREQFF. The whole variable domain, remainder taken from reference TRBV14 and TRBJ2-1, is EAGVTQFPSHSVIEKGQTVTLRCDPISGHDNLYWYRRVMGKEIKFLLHFVKESKQDESGMPNNRFLAERTGGTYSTLKVQPAELEDSGVYFCASSPTSGRRREQFFGPGTRLTVL.

J is TRBJ1-1 and V is TRBV28; D ambiguous. The CDR3 spans 15 residues. From germline, CDR1 is MDHEN and CDR2 SYDVKM. The V end was cut by 4 bases, the J end by 5 bases, with 17 bases between. In DNA, the CDR3 is TGTGCCAGCAGTTCCCCAGGCGGATCGCGGACTGAAGCTTTCTTT. It yields the protein CASSSPGGSRTEAFF.